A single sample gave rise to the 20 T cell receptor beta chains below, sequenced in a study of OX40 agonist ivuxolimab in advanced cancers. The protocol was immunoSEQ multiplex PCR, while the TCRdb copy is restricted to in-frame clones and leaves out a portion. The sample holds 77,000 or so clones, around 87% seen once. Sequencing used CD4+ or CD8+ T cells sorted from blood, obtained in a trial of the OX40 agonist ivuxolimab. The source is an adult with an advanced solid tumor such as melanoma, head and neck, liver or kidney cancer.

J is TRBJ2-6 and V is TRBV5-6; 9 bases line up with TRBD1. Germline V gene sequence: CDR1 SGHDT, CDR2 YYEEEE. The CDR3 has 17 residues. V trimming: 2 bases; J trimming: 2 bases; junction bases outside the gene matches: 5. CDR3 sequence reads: CASSFWTGEAGANVLTF. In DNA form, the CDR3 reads TGTGCCAGCAGCTTCTGGACAGGGGAGGCTGGGGCCAACGTCCTGACTTTC.

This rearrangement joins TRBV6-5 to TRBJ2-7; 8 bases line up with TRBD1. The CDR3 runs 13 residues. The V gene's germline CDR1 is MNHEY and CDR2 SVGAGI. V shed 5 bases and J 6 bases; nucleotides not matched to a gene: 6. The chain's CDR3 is CASSQDRVGEQYF. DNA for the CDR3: TGTGCCAGCAGTCAGGACAGGGTAGGCGAGCAGTACTTC.

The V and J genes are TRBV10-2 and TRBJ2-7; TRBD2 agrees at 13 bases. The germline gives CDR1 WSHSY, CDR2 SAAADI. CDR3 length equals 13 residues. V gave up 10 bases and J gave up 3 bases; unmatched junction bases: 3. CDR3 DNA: TGCGCCACCCGGACTAGCGGGAGCTACGAGCAGTACTTC. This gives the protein CATRTSGSYEQYF.

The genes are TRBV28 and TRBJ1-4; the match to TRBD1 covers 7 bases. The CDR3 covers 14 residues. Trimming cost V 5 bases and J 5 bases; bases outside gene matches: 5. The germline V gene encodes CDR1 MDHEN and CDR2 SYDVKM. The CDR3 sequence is CASSMDRLNEKLFF. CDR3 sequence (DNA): TGTGCCAGCAGTATGGACAGGTTGAATGAAAAACTGTTTTTT. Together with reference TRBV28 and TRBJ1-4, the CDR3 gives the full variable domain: DVKVTQSSRYLVKRTGEKVFLECVQDMDHENMFWYRQDPGLGLRLIYFSYDVKMKEKGDIPEGYSVSREKKERFSLILESASTNQTSMYLCASSMDRLNEKLFFGSGTQLSVL.

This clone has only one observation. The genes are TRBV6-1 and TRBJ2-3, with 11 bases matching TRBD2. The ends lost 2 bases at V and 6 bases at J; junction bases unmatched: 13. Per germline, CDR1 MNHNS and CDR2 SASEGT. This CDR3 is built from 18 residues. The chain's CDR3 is CASSEPFLAGGPRDTQYF. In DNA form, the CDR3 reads TGTGCCAGCAGTGAACCCTTTTTAGCGGGGGGGCCGAGGGATACGCAGTATTTT.

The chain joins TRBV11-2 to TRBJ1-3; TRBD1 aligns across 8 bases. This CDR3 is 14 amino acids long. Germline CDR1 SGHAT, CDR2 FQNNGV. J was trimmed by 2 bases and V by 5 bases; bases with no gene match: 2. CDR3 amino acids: CASSQGAAGNTIYF. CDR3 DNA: TGTGCCAGCAGCCAGGGGGCAGCTGGAAACACCATATATTTT.

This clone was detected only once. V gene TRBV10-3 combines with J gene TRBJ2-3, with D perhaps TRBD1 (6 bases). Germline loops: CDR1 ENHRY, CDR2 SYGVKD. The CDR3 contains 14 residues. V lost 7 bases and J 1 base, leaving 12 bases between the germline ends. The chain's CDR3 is CAIKQGGGTDTQYF. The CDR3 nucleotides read TGTGCCATCAAACAGGGTGGTGGCACAGATACGCAGTATTTT.

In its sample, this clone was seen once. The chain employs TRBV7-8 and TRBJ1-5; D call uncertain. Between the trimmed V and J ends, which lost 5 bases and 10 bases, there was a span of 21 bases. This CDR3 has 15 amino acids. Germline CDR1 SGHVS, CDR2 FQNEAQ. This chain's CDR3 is CASSPGGLLERPQHF. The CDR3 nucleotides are TGTGCCAGCAGCCCCGGCGGCCTCCTAGAACGTCCCCAGCATTTT.

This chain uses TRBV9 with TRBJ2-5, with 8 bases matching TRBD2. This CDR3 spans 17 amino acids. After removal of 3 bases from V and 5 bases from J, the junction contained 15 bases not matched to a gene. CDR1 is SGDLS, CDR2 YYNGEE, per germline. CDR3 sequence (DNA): TGTGCCAGCAGCGCACCCTCGGGACTAGGGGAGGGGGAGACCCAGTACTTC. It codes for CASSAPSGLGEGETQYF.

DNA for the CDR3: TGTGCCAGCAGCTTGGAGAGGGGCTTTGATGGCTACACCTTC. The encoded protein is CASSLERGFDGYTF. V usage is TRBV7-9 and J usage is TRBJ1-2, with D tentatively TRBD1 (5 bases). Looked up from germline, CDR1 is SEHNR and CDR2 is FQNEAQ (reference sequence). V was pared by 3 bases and J by 6 bases, with 14 bases between. The CDR3 totals 14 residues.

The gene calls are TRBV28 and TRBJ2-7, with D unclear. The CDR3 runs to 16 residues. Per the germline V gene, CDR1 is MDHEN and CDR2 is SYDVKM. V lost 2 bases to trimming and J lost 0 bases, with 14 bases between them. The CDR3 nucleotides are TGTGCCAGCAGTTTAGCAGGAAAACAATACTCCTACGAGCAGTACTTC. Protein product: CASSLAGKQYSYEQYF.

The CDR3 nucleotides read TGTGCCAGCAGCCCTCGGACAGGGAGGCAAGAGACCCAGTACTTC. Its protein product is CASSPRTGRQETQYF. The chain couples TRBV13 to TRBJ2-5, with TRBD1 matching 8 bases. The CDR3 runs 15 residues. V lost 5 bases to trimming and J lost 2 bases; unmatched junction nucleotides: 7. In germline, CDR1 is PRHDT, CDR2 FYEKMQ (reference sequence).

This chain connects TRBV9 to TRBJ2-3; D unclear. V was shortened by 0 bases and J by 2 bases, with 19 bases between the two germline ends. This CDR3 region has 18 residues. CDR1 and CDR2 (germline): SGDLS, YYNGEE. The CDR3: CASSVATLSQSNTDTQYF. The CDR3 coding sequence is TGTGCCAGCAGCGTAGCTACATTGTCGCAGTCCAACACAGATACGCAGTATTTT. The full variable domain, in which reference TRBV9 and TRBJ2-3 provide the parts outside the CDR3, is DSGVTQTPKHLITATGQRVTLRCSPRSGDLSVYWYQQSLDQGLQFLIQYYNGEERAKGNILERFSAQQFPDLHSELNLSSLELGDSALYFCASSVATLSQSNTDTQYFGPGTRLTVL.

CDR3: CASSPKTGKDTEAFF. CDR3 bases: TGTGCCAGCAGCCCAAAGACAGGGAAGGACACTGAAGCTTTCTTT. The rearrangement joins TRBV7-6 to TRBJ1-1; 7 bases fit TRBD1. Looked up from germline, CDR1 is SGHVS and CDR2 is FNYEAQ. This CDR3 has 15 residues. The V segment lost 5 bases and the J segment 3 bases; nucleotides outside the gene matches: 9.

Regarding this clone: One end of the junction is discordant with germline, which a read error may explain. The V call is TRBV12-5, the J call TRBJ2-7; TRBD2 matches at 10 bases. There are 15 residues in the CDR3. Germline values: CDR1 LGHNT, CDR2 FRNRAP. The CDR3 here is CASGWTSGPSHEQYF. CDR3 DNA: TGTGCTAGTGGCTGGACTAGCGGACCCTCCCACGAGCAGTACTTC.

CDR3 nucleotides: TGTGCCAGCAGCTTAGACGGGACAGGTACGAACACTGAAGCTTTCTTT. Amino acids: CASSLDGTGTNTEAFF. The chain is built from TRBV7-2 and TRBJ1-1, with 8 bases fitting TRBD1. The CDR3 contains 16 residues. The germline CDR1 and CDR2 sequences are SGHTA and FQGNSA. J was trimmed by 1 base and V by 1 base; bases with no gene match: 5.

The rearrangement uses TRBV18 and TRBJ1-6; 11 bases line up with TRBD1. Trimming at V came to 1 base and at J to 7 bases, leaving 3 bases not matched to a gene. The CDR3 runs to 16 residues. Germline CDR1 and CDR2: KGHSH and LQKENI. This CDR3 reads CASSPQGQGDNSPLHF. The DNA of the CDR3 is TGTGCCAGCTCACCACAGGGACAGGGGGACAATTCACCCCTCCACTTT.

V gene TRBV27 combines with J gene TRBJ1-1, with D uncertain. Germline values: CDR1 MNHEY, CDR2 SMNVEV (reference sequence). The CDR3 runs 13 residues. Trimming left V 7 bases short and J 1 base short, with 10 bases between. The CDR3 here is CASIGQPNTEAFF. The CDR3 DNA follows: TGTGCCAGCATTGGGCAGCCGAACACTGAAGCTTTCTTT.

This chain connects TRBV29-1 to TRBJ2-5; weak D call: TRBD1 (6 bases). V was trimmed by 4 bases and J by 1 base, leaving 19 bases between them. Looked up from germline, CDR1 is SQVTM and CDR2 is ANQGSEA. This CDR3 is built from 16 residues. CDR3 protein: CSVVPMQGIRQETQYF. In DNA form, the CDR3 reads TGCAGCGTTGTCCCAATGCAGGGGATCCGCCAAGAGACCCAGTACTTC. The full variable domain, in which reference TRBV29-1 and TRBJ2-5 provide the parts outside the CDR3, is SAVISQKPSRDICQRGTSLTIQCQVDSQVTMMFWYRQQPGQSLTLIATANQGSEATYESGFVIDKFPISRPNLTFSTLTVSNMSPEDSSIYLCSVVPMQGIRQETQYFGPGTRLLVL.

The CDR3 loop is CASRSRGTGVDTQYF. CDR3 DNA: TGTGCCAGCAGATCACGTGGGACAGGGGTGGATACGCAGTATTTT. The rearrangement links TRBV7-2 to TRBJ2-3; TRBD1 aligns across 10 bases. J lost 6 bases, V lost 6 bases, and 9 bases had no gene match. Looked up from germline, CDR1 is SGHTA and CDR2 is FQGNSA. The CDR3 loop spans 15 amino acids.